The 19 T cell receptor beta chains below all came from one sample that was sequenced in a study of cytomegalovirus exposure and HLA in healthy donors. Primers for the PCR totalled 60 Vbeta and 13 Jbeta. The data were produced by immunoSEQ multiplex PCR, yet TCRdb's version contains in-frame clones alone and is incomplete. This table has approximately 130,000 clones, around 79% appearing once. Sequencing used PBMCs. These receptors were taken from a woman under 30 in good health and CMV-seronegative.

This chain joins TRBV27 and TRBJ2-7; D call uncertain. The V gene lost 2 bases and the J gene lost 4 bases, with 9 bases spanning the gap. CDR1 and CDR2 (germline): MNHEY, SMNVEV (reference sequence). There are 13 residues in the CDR3. In nucleotides, the CDR3 is TGTGCCAGCAGTTTAGATCGGAGTTACGAGCAGTACTTC. It yields the protein CASSLDRSYEQYF.

The V call is TRBV5-1, the J call TRBJ2-2; the D gene is possibly TRBD1 (6 bases). Germline CDR1 and CDR2: SGHRS and YFSETQ. Trimming pared 3 bases from V and 7 bases from J, leaving 13 bases between. There are 14 residues in the CDR3. For the CDR3, the DNA is TGCGCCAGCAGCTCCCAGGGGATGGACGGGGAGCTGTTTTTT. This sequence encodes CASSSQGMDGELFF. Filled out from reference TRBV5-1 and TRBJ2-2, the complete variable domain reads KAGVTQTPRYLIKTRGQQVTLSCSPISGHRSVSWYQQTPGQGLQFLFEYFSETQRNKGNFPGRFSGRQFSNSRSEMNVSTLELGDSALYLCASSSQGMDGELFFGEGSRLTVL.

This rearrangement joins TRBV20-1 to TRBJ1-1; D remains ambiguous. CDR1 DFQATT and CDR2 SNEGSKA come from the germline V gene (reference sequence). This CDR3 region has 10 residues. V lost 4 bases and J 7 bases, leaving 7 bases between the germline ends. CDR3: CSAINGEAFF. Here the CDR3 DNA reads TGCAGTGCTATCAACGGTGAAGCTTTCTTT.

The gene calls are TRBV4-1 and TRBJ2-1, with 7 bases aligning to TRBD2. The V segment lost 1 base and the J segment 3 bases; nucleotides outside the gene matches: 3. CDR3 size: 15 residues. CDR1 MGHRA and CDR2 YSYEKL come from the germline V gene. CDR3 loop: CASSQVSSGYNEQFF. The CDR3 bases are TGCGCCAGCAGCCAAGTGTCTAGCGGCTACAATGAGCAGTTCTTC.

The chain carries TRBV29-1 and TRBJ1-1, with 11 nucleotides matching TRBD1. Trimming cost V 5 bases and J 8 bases; bases outside gene matches: 7. Germline loops: CDR1 SQVTM, CDR2 ANQGSEA. CDR3 length equals 13 residues. CDR3 protein: CSVSGTGGAEAFF. The DNA for the CDR3 is TGCAGCGTTTCCGGGACAGGGGGTGCCGAAGCTTTCTTT.

The chain employs TRBV11-2 and TRBJ2-3, with 8 bases lining up with TRBD2. The CDR3 has 16 residues. Germline CDR1 and CDR2: SGHAT and FQNNGV. Unmatched junction bases numbered 11, after V lost 5 bases and J lost 4 bases. The CDR3 protein is CASSPTSGGAADTQYF. The CDR3 DNA reads as TGTGCCAGCAGCCCTACGTCGGGGGGGGCCGCAGATACGCAGTATTTT.

This clone was recorded only once. The chain joins TRBV6-5 to TRBJ2-3, with unresolved D. Germline values: CDR1 MNHEY, CDR2 SVGAGI. V lost 4 bases and J lost 3, with 14 bases in between. The CDR3 extends over 15 amino acids. The CDR3 DNA sequence: TGTGCCAGCAGTTCCCGACCCGACTTAACAGATACGCAGTATTTT. Its translation is CASSSRPDLTDTQYF.

The sample holds one count of this clone. V gene TRBV19 combines with J gene TRBJ1-4; TRBD1 is a possible D gene (5 bases). The V gene lost 7 bases and the J gene lost 0 bases, with 9 bases spanning the gap. The CDR3 totals 14 residues. Germline V lookup: CDR1 LNHDA, CDR2 SQIVND (reference sequence). Here the CDR3 DNA reads TGTGCCAGTATCGGAGGGGCAACTAATGAAAAACTGTTTTTT. Amino acids: CASIGGATNEKLFF.

The V call is TRBV5-6, the J call TRBJ2-1; the D gene is possibly TRBD1 (6 bases). The germline V gene encodes CDR1 SGHDT and CDR2 YYEEEE. The CDR3 totals 17 residues. V gave up 4 bases and J gave up 1 base, with 18 bases separating them. The DNA for the CDR3 is TGTGCCAGCAGCGGCATGGGGGCGGGCACTTCCTACAATGAGCAGTTCTTC. It translates to CASSGMGAGTSYNEQFF. Full variable domain (remainder filled in from reference TRBV5-6 and TRBJ2-1): DAGVTQSPTHLIKTRGQQVTLRCSPKSGHDTVSWYQQALGQGPQFIFQYYEEEERQRGNFPDRFSGHQFPNYSSELNVNALLLGDSALYLCASSGMGAGTSYNEQFFGPGTRLTVL.

This chain joins TRBV27 and TRBJ2-3; 8 positions agree with TRBD1. The V and J ends lost 6 bases and 3 bases, in that order; junction bases with no gene match: 2. CDR1 and CDR2 from the germline V gene are MNHEY and SMNVEV (reference sequence). CDR3 size: 13 residues. DNA of the CDR3: TGTGCCAGCAGACGACAGGGGACAGATACGCAGTATTTT. Amino acids: CASRRQGTDTQYF.

The chain uses TRBV19 and TRBJ1-2; possibly TRBD1 for D (5 bases). Looked up from germline, CDR1 is LNHDA and CDR2 is SQIVND (reference sequence). This CDR3 has 11 amino acids. V gave up 10 bases and J gave up 6 bases, with 12 bases separating them. The CDR3 sequence: CATRDRDGYTF. The CDR3 bases are TGTGCCACCCGTGACAGAGATGGCTACACCTTC.

V gene TRBV11-2 combines with J gene TRBJ2-3, with 7 bases that match TRBD2. The CDR3 sequence is 14 residues long. Trimming removed 5 bases from V and 2 bases from J; junction bases left unmatched: 4. Germline V gene sequence: CDR1 SGHAT, CDR2 FQNNGV. The CDR3: CASSPRDYTDTQYF. The DNA for the CDR3 is TGTGCCAGCAGCCCACGGGACTACACAGATACGCAGTATTTT.

This clone appeared a single time. The rearrangement links TRBV11-2 to TRBJ2-5, with 9 bases identical to TRBD2. Unmatched junction bases numbered 11, after V lost 6 bases and J lost 0 bases. Germline V lookup: CDR1 SGHAT, CDR2 FQNNGV. The CDR3 runs to 17 residues. Here the CDR3 DNA reads TGTGCCAGCAGTTCCCCCCTAAGCGGGGGGTACCAAGAGACCCAGTACTTC. Protein product: CASSSPLSGGYQETQYF. Based on the CDR3 plus reference TRBV11-2 and TRBJ2-5, the full variable domain is EAGVAQSPRYKIIEKRQSVAFWCNPISGHATLYWYQQILGQGPKLLIQFQNNGVVDDSQLPKDRFSAERLKGVDSTLKIQPAKLEDSAVYLCASSSPLSGGYQETQYFGPGTRLLVL.

The chain combines TRBV7-2 with TRBJ2-2; D call uncertain. The CDR3 runs to 13 residues. CDR1 is SGHTA and CDR2 is FQGNSA in the germline V gene. V was trimmed by 6 bases and J by 7 bases, leaving 12 bases between them. The CDR3 nucleotides read TGTGCCAGCAGGAAATCGGTCGACGGGGAGCTGTTTTTT. Translated, it gives CASRKSVDGELFF.

This sequence joins TRBV7-8 and TRBJ1-1; D might be TRBD1 (6 bases). The CDR3 is 13 residues long. Germline V lookup: CDR1 SGHVS, CDR2 FQNEAQ. The V end was cut by 10 bases, the J end by 1 base, with 13 bases between. DNA for the CDR3: TGTGCCACCGATAGGGGGGGGAACACTGAAGCTTTCTTT. Protein product: CATDRGGNTEAFF. The entire variable domain, with the rest obtained from reference TRBV7-8 and TRBJ1-1, is as follows: GAGVSQSPRYKVAKRGQDVALRCDPISGHVSLFWYQQALGQGPEFLTYFQNEAQLDKSGLPSDRFFAERPEGSVSTLKIQRTQQEDSAVYLCATDRGGNTEAFFGQGTRLTVV.

Note on this clone: This specimen includes other DNA sequences encoding the same CDR3. The V call is TRBV5-4, the J call TRBJ2-3; 12 bases fit TRBD2. The germline V gene has CDR1 SGHNT and CDR2 YYREEE (reference sequence). The trim removed 4 bases at V and 0 bases at J, leaving 3 bases unmatched. The CDR3 is made up of 16 amino acids. This CDR3 reads CASSRGLAGSTDTQYF. Here the CDR3 DNA reads TGTGCCAGCAGCCGAGGACTAGCGGGAAGCACAGATACGCAGTATTTT.

V and J are TRBV11-2 and TRBJ1-4, with D perhaps matching TRBD1 (6 bases). The CDR3 contains 16 residues. V gave up 3 bases and J gave up 5 bases, with 16 bases separating them. The V gene's germline CDR1 is SGHAT and CDR2 FQNNGV. CDR3 sequence (DNA): TGTGCCAGCAGCTTGTCCTGGACAGCCTTAAATGAAAAACTGTTTTTT. Protein sequence: CASSLSWTALNEKLFF.

The V call is TRBV7-2, the J call TRBJ1-5; tentative D call: TRBD1 (6 bases). Between the trimmed V and J ends, which lost 1 base and 5 bases, there was a span of 9 bases. Germline V gene lookup returns CDR1 SGHTA and CDR2 FQGNSA. The CDR3 is 14 residues long. The chain's CDR3 is CASSLGPGDQPQHF. The CDR3, as DNA: TGTGCCAGCAGCTTAGGGCCAGGGGATCAGCCCCAGCATTTT.

Turning to this clone: The junction differs from germline at one of its ends, possibly a read error. The CDR3 spells CASSDSAGGANGLTF. The DNA for the CDR3 is TGTGCCAGCAGTGACTCAGCGGGGGGGGCCAACGGCCTGACTTTC. The chain joins TRBV6-4 to TRBJ2-6, with 10 bases fitting TRBD2. The CDR3 has 15 amino acids. Germline loops: CDR1 MRHNA, CDR2 SNTAGT.